This is a list of T cell receptor beta chains from one sample in a study of blood T cell repertoires in COVID-19. Sequencing was performed with immunoSEQ multiplex PCR; in TCRdb, only in-frame clones are kept and a portion is missing. The sample has about 120,000 clones; over 70% are singletons. Sequenced: peripheral blood. These receptors were collected from a man aged 45 to 65 with acute or convalescent COVID-19. CDR3s include the opening cysteine and the closing phenylalanine or tryptophan. D genes are given only for firm matches. Clone size is given for some rows only: seen once, a few or many times, or a class if the clone is expanded.

D,size,J,V,DNA,CDR3
NA,NA,TRBJ1-6,TRBV6-5,TGTGCCAGCAGTTACGCGTCAGGCCTCTATAATTCACCCCTCCACTTT,CASSYASGLYNSPLHF
NA,NA,TRBJ1-1,TRBV6-6,TGTGCCAGCAGTCCCCGCGGGGGCCTCCGAAGGAACACTGAAGCTTTCTTT,CASSPRGGLRRNTEAFF
TRBD1,NA,TRBJ1-1,TRBV10-3,TGTGCCATCAGTGACCTAAGGACAGGGAGTAACTCTGAAGCTTTCTTT,CAISDLRTGSNSEAFF
NA,NA,TRBJ1-5,TRBV27,TGTGCCAGCGGGGGGGCGGGACAGCCCCAGCATTTT,CASGGAGQPQHF
TRBD2,few,TRBJ2-3,TRBV29-1,TGCAGCGTTGCGACTAGCGGGGGGGCTAATACGCAGTATTTT,CSVATSGGANTQYF
TRBD2,NA,TRBJ2-1,TRBV7-9,TGTGCCAGCAGCCCCACCGGGACTAGGAGCTACAATGAGCAGTTCTTC,CASSPTGTRSYNEQFF
NA,NA,TRBJ1-6,TRBV2,TGTGCCAGCAGCCAAACCCCGGGAGCCAATTCACCCCTCCACTTT,CASSQTPGANSPLHF
NA,NA,TRBJ1-1,TRBV5-5,TGTGCCAGCAGCTTGACAAGGACATTGAACACTGAAGCTTTCTTT,CASSLTRTLNTEAFF
TRBD1,NA,TRBJ1-6,TRBV5-1,TGCGCCAGCAGCACGGAACCGGGACAGGGAGCACCCCTCCACTTT,CASSTEPGQGAPLHF
NA,NA,TRBJ1-4,TRBV2,TGTGCCAGCAACCCGGGGGTGGGTGAAAAACTGTTTTTT,CASNPGVGEKLFF
TRBD1,once,TRBJ1-2,TRBV5-1,TGCGCCAGCAGCTCAAATAACAGGGGTCTTGGAGGCTACACCTTC,CASSSNNRGLGGYTF
NA,NA,TRBJ1-2,TRBV4-1,TGCGCCAGCAGCCAAGTTCGGCGGGGGGCTAACTATGGCTACACCTTC,CASSQVRRGANYGYTF
TRBD1,NA,TRBJ1-4,TRBV6-1,TGTGCCAGCAGTGAAGGGGGACAGGGGGCTGAAAAACTGTTTTTT,CASSEGGQGAEKLFF
TRBD1,NA,TRBJ1-2,TRBV12-3/TRBV12-4,TGTGCCAGCGGTGGGACAGGAGTCGATGGCTACACCTTC,CASGGTGVDGYTF
NA,NA,TRBJ2-5,TRBV2,TGTGCCAGCAGTGTGGATAGGCGGGAGACCCAGTACTTC,CASSVDRRETQYF
TRBD1,NA,TRBJ2-7,TRBV28,TGTGCCAGCAGTTTACTCACCGGGACAGGGGTCTTGGGCGAGCAGTACTTC,CASSLLTGTGVLGEQYF
TRBD2,NA,TRBJ2-7,TRBV6-6,TGTGCCAGCAGTTACGAGCGGGGGGCCTACGAGCAGTACTTC,CASSYERGAYEQYF
NA,once,TRBJ1-6,TRBV2,TGTGCCAGTATTACAGAAGCCAATAATTCACCCCTCCACTTT,CASITEANNSPLHF
TRBD1,NA,TRBJ1-2,TRBV30,TGTGCCTGCATCGACAGGGGGGACTATGGCTACACCTTC,CACIDRGDYGYTF
NA,NA,TRBJ1-6,TRBV19,TGTGCCAGTAGCTCTCACTTGGATTCACCCCTCCACTTT,CASSSHLDSPLHF
TRBD1,few,TRBJ2-1,TRBV5-1,TGCGCCAGCAGCGTGTACAGGGGGCTCAATGAGCAGTTCTTC,CASSVYRGLNEQFF
NA,NA,TRBJ2-7,TRBV27,TGTGCCAGCAGTTCCTACAGGGAGATAGGGTACGAGCAGTACTTC,CASSSYREIGYEQYF
TRBD1,NA,TRBJ1-1,TRBV29-1,TGCAGCGTTGACCCGGGACAGGTGTACACTGAAGCTTTCTTT,CSVDPGQVYTEAFF
NA,NA,TRBJ1-1,TRBV12-3/TRBV12-4,TGTGCCAGCAGTTTAAAAGGGGGCACTGAAGCTTTCTTT,CASSLKGGTEAFF
NA,NA,TRBJ1-1,TRBV7-8,TGTGCCAGCAGCTTGCAGTCGAACACTGAAGCTTTCTTT,CASSLQSNTEAFF
TRBD2,NA,TRBJ2-3,TRBV5-1,TGCGCCAGCAGCTTGCTACTAGCGGCCACAGATACGCAGTATTTT,CASSLLLAATDTQYF
NA,NA,TRBJ1-4,TRBV7-8,TGTGCCAGCAGCTTCGGACAAAAAGAAAAACTGTTTTTT,CASSFGQKEKLFF
NA,NA,TRBJ2-6,TRBV5-4,TGTGCCAGCAGCTCACGGTTCTCTGGGGCCAACGTCCTGACTTTC,CASSSRFSGANVLTF
TRBD1,NA,TRBJ2-5,TRBV7-8,TGTGCCAGCAGCTCCCGGACAGGAGAGACCCAGTACTTC,CASSSRTGETQYF
TRBD1,NA,TRBJ1-2,TRBV6-1,TGTGCCAGCAGTGCGGGGACAGGGGGCGAAAGGAATGGCTACACCTTC,CASSAGTGGERNGYTF
NA,NA,TRBJ2-7,TRBV9,TGTGCCAGCAGCGGTACCGACAGGAGCTCCTACGAGCAGTACTTC,CASSGTDRSSYEQYF
NA,NA,TRBJ2-7,TRBV12-3/TRBV12-4,TGTGCCAGCGGCAATCCCGAGCAGTACTTC,CASGNPEQYF
NA,NA,TRBJ1-5,TRBV19,TGTGCCAGTAGTATGGGGGCCAGCAATCAGCCCCAGCATTTT,CASSMGASNQPQHF
TRBD1,few,TRBJ2-7,TRBV18,TGTGCCAGCTCACAGGGACAGGGGGGGTCCTACGAGCAGTACTTC,CASSQGQGGSYEQYF
TRBD1,NA,TRBJ1-2,TRBV12-3/TRBV12-4,TGTGCCAGCAGTTCCGGACAGGGCTATGGCTACACCTTC,CASSSGQGYGYTF
NA,NA,TRBJ1-2,TRBV6-5,TGTGCCAGCAGTTTTGCCGACCGGGGTGGCTACACCTTC,CASSFADRGGYTF
TRBD1,NA,TRBJ1-3,TRBV19,TGTGCCAGTAGTATTCCCACAGGGGTCAACTCTGGAAACACCATATATTTT,CASSIPTGVNSGNTIYF
TRBD1,NA,TRBJ1-6,TRBV5-5,TGTGCCAGCAGCTTGGCGGGACAGCTTAATTCACCCCTCCACTTT,CASSLAGQLNSPLHF
NA,NA,TRBJ1-2,TRBV3-1/TRBV3-2,TGTGCCAGCAGCCAAGACTCAGAAAACTATGGCTACACCTTC,CASSQDSENYGYTF
NA,NA,TRBJ1-1,TRBV5-1,TGCGCCAGCAGCTTTACCGGGTGGGCTGAAGCTTTCTTT,CASSFTGWAEAFF
NA,once,TRBJ2-6,TRBV7-3,TGTGCCAGCAGCTTAGGACCCGGGGCTGGGGCCAACGTCCTGACTTTC,CASSLGPGAGANVLTF